This record covers a single T cell receptor beta chain. This clonotype was detected ten times or more. The antigen this receptor binds is unknown. Base qualities are not at hand, and no much larger clone is one base apart. The data were taken from a study of T cells in Graves' hyperthyroidism and ophthalmopathy (dated by TCRdb to the late 2010s). The study in broad terms: Peripheral blood samples were taken at the time of initial diagnosis, prior to any treatment. According to the paper, TCR Vbeta CDR3 sequencing was carried out on approximately 140 peripheral blood samples, which came from some 41 ophthalmopathy, around 75 hyperthyroidism and some 17 progressor patients. Prospective prediction of ophthalmopathy was tested in an independent validation cohort consisting of 18 to 20 hyperthyroidism patients and approximately 16 patients who later progressed to ophthalmopathy. After blood sampling, hyperthyroidism patients were treated with methimazole at a starting dose of 30 mg daily, and ophthalmopathy patients were treated with high-dose intravenous methylprednisolone. To identify TCR V-J signatures that set the groups apart, the researchers used a discovery cohort of 100 patients, made up of 40 to 45 with Graves' ophthalmopathy and 57 with stable Graves' hyperthyroidism. Thyroid tissue and blood T-cell repertoires from six Graves' hyperthyroidism patients were also compared in the study. The 100 discovery patients were randomly split 7:3 into training and test sets.

TCR beta CDR3 regions were amplified from RNA transcripts. A first-round RT-PCR of the TCR CDR3 used the HTBI primer set with the Qiagen OneStep RT-PCR kit. The libraries were constructed in a second round of multiplex PCR and then size-selected and purified. The libraries were sequenced on an Illumina HiSeq2000 using paired-end 100 bp reads. The study's own analysis went as follows. SOAPnuke was used to process the raw data, throwing out any read that contained adapters or uncalled bases, had a mean Phred below 15, or lacked an exact constant-primer or identifier match. COPE v1.2.5 was used to merge the high-quality paired reads, and each unique nucleotide sequence was defined as a clonotype. Clonotypes were aligned to IMGT TRBV, TRBD and TRBJ reference segments using MiTCR v1.1. The analysis included only V-J combinations with a frequency above 0.0001, which together covered more than 98% of the repertoires. A TCS score was defined as the ratio between F50 (clonal expansion) and ExV (chaos), using BLOSUM62-based TCRdist between CDR3 peptides within each V-J. Welch's t-statistics and random forest reduced roughly 530 V-J features to about 12, which were used in a naive Bayes classifier (R e1071). TCRdb reran the public reads through fastp at Q25 and MiXCR, keeping productive beta chains. Every distinct CDR3 protein forms one entry, paired with its most common genes and DNA. TCRdb's processing, not the authors', yielded these V and J calls. The sample records approximately 300,000 distinct CDR3 sequences, 15% to 20% of which are singletons. Of the sample, approximately 37% is held by the ten largest clones.

What the authors observed across the whole study: Most expanded thyroid clonotypes (frequency above 0.001) were also detected in blood, suggesting blood repertoires may reflect thyroid immune responses. No statistical method was used to set the sample size in advance, and investigators knew the group allocation. In cross-validation, a model built on a 13 V-J signature told ophthalmopathy apart from stable hyperthyroidism with approximately 90% sensitivity and about 81% specificity, and in testing the same model reached 80%/75%. In validation, progression to ophthalmopathy was predicted by the model with 65% to 71% sensitivity and nearly 75% specificity, a median of about 6.8 months before onset.

Moderately to severely active disease, a Clinical Activity Score of at least 3, a NOSPECS grade of at least 4, and a duration under 3 months were present in ophthalmopathy patients. Any patient with an uncontrolled infection, another autoimmune disease, pregnancy or lactation was excluded. Clinical symptoms, serum thyroxine and TRAb, thyroid ultrasound, and orbital computed tomography formed the basis for the diagnoses. Ficoll-Paque density gradient centrifugation was used to isolate PBMCs from around 10 ml of fresh peripheral blood. Total RNA was extracted with Trizol reagent, and quality was checked on an Agilent 2100 Bioanalyzer. V is reduced by 3 bases and J by 10 bases, leaving a spacing of 7 bases between them. The germline V gene encodes CDR1 MDHEN and CDR2 SYDVKM. Taken from cysteine to phenylalanine, the CDR3 has 11 residues. CDR3 DNA is the only sequence kept; it has 33 bases, read in frame from the first base.

The source material was blood. This clonotype was sampled from a man aged 45-65 years with Graves' ophthalmopathy. Recombination connected TRBV28 to TRBJ2-1; the D gene assignment is ambiguous. Here the CDR3 is given as CASSFGPEQFF. At the DNA level, the sequence is TGTGCCAGCAGTTTCGGCCCGGAGCAGTTCTTC.